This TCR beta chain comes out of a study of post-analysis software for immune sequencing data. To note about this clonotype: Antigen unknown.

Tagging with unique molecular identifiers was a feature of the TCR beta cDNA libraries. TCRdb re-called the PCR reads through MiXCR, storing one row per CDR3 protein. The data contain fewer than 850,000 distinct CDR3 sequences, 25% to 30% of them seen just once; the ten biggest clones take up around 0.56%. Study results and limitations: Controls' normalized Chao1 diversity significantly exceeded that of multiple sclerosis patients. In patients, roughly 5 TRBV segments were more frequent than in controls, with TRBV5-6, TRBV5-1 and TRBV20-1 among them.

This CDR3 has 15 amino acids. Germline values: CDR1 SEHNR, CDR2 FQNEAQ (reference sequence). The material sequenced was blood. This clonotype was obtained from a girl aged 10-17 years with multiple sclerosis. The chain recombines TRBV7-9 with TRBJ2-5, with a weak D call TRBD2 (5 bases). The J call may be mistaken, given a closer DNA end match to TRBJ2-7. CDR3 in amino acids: CASSFTEGSSYEQYF. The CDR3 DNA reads TGTGCCAGCAGCTTCACAGAGGGATCTTCTTACGAGCAGTACTTC.